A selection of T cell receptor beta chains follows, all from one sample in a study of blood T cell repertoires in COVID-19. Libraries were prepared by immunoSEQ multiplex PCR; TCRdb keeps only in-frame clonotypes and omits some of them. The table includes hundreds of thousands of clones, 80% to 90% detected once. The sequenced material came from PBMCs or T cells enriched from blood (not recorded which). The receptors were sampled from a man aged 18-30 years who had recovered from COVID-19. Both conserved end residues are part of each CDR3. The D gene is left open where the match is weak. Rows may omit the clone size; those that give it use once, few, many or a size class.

CASSVSRRGATIGYTF,TGTGCCAGCAGCGTATCCCGCCGGGGGGCAACAATCGGCTACACCTTC,NA,NA,TRBV9,TRBJ1-2
CASSSRKPRQGDSYGYTF,TGTGCCAGCAGCTCCCGGAAACCCCGACAGGGCGACAGCTATGGCTACACCTTC,NA,TRBD1,TRBV27,TRBJ1-2
CASSLSGGNPYEQYF,TGTGCCAGCAGCTTGTCAGGGGGGAACCCCTACGAGCAGTACTTC,NA,NA,TRBV5-5,TRBJ2-7
CASSFLGQGTDGYTF,TGTGCCAGCAGCTTCCTTGGACAGGGGACCGATGGCTACACCTTC,NA,TRBD1,TRBV7-3,TRBJ1-2
CASSLRQGDTEAFF,TGTGCCAGCAGCCTCCGACAGGGAGACACTGAAGCTTTCTTT,NA,TRBD1,TRBV7-3,TRBJ1-1
CASSAAVGYTF,TGTGCCAGCAGCGCTGCAGTGGGCTACACCTTC,NA,NA,TRBV3-1/TRBV3-2,TRBJ1-2
CASSHIPTTDTGELFF,TGTGCCAGCAGCCATATCCCCACTACGGACACCGGGGAGCTGTTTTTT,NA,NA,TRBV7-9,TRBJ2-2
CATRDSGADTQYF,TGTGCCACCAGGGACTCAGGGGCAGATACGCAGTATTTT,NA,NA,TRBV24-1,TRBJ2-3
CASWGRTSDFGELFF,TGTGCCAGCTGGGGGCGGACTAGCGATTTCGGGGAGCTGTTTTTT,few,TRBD2,TRBV5-8,TRBJ2-2
CATSNPGTSGRASDTQYF,TGTGCCACCAGTAATCCCGGGACTAGCGGGAGGGCATCAGATACGCAGTATTTT,NA,TRBD2,TRBV24-1,TRBJ2-3
CASSQGVGASYEQYF,TGTGCCAGCAGCCAAGGTGTAGGGGCCTCCTACGAGCAGTACTTC,NA,NA,TRBV3-1/TRBV3-2,TRBJ2-7
CASSLQGAENTIYF,TGCGCCAGCAGCTTACAGGGGGCTGAAAACACCATATATTTT,once,TRBD1,TRBV5-1,TRBJ1-3
CASLDTIYEQYF,TGTGCCAGCCTGGACACGATCTACGAGCAGTACTTC,few,NA,TRBV6-5,TRBJ2-7
CASSSLGRFEQYF,TGTGCCAGCAGTTCCCTCGGCAGGTTCGAGCAGTACTTC,NA,NA,TRBV12-3/TRBV12-4,TRBJ2-7
CASSSLEGSNTGANVLTF,TGTGCCAGCAGTTCACTGGAAGGGAGTAACACTGGGGCCAACGTCCTGACTTTC,NA,NA,TRBV6-2/TRBV6-3,TRBJ2-6
CASSLSARAYGYTF,TGTGCCAGCAGCTTATCGGCCAGGGCCTATGGCTACACCTTC,NA,NA,TRBV7-6,TRBJ1-2
CASSSTGTKLIYGYTF,TGTGCCAGCAGTTCTACCGGGACAAAGCTAATCTATGGCTACACCTTC,NA,NA,TRBV7-9,TRBJ1-2
CALGQGGGYTF,TGTGCCCTTGGACAGGGAGGGGGCTACACCTTC,few,TRBD1,TRBV10-3,TRBJ1-2
CASSLGPRTGSSGYTF,TGCGCCAGCAGCTTGGGACCTAGGACAGGTTCGAGTGGCTACACCTTC,NA,TRBD1,TRBV5-1,TRBJ1-2
CASSLIDREDTGELFF,TGTGCCAGCAGCTTGATCGACAGGGAGGACACCGGGGAGCTGTTTTTT,NA,NA,TRBV5-6,TRBJ2-2
CASSRDRGNYGYTF,TGTGCCAGCAGCCGGGACAGGGGGAACTATGGCTACACCTTC,NA,TRBD1,TRBV11-2,TRBJ1-2
CASSPRGNYEQYF,TGTGCCAGCAGCCCCCGCGGTAACTACGAGCAGTACTTC,NA,NA,TRBV9,TRBJ2-7
CASRPQGFSNQPQHF,TGTGCCAGTAGACCTCAGGGCTTTAGCAATCAGCCCCAGCATTTT,NA,NA,TRBV19,TRBJ1-5
CASSITLNRGTEAFF,TGTGCCAGTAGTATAACCCTCAACAGGGGAACTGAAGCTTTCTTT,NA,TRBD1,TRBV19,TRBJ1-1
CASSIGAGVNTEAFF,TGTGCCAGTAGTATAGGCGCAGGGGTGAACACTGAAGCTTTCTTT,once,NA,TRBV19,TRBJ1-1
CASRGPGTDTQYF,TGTGCCAGCAGGGGCCCGGGCACAGATACGCAGTATTTT,NA,NA,TRBV7-9,TRBJ2-3
CASGRDYQETQYF,TGTGCTAGTGGCCGGGACTACCAAGAGACCCAGTACTTC,once,NA,TRBV12-5,TRBJ2-5
CASSRLAGGQSSYEQYF,TGTGCCAGCTCACGACTAGCGGGGGGTCAAAGCTCCTACGAGCAGTACTTC,NA,TRBD2,TRBV18,TRBJ2-7
CASSQDAGGYEQYF,TGCGCCAGCAGCCAAGATGCGGGAGGCTACGAGCAGTACTTC,NA,TRBD2,TRBV4-3,TRBJ2-7
CASSYLRSGVSYEQYF,TGTGCCAGCAGTTATTTAAGATCGGGGGTCTCCTACGAGCAGTACTTC,NA,NA,TRBV6-5,TRBJ2-7
CASSYSGRANEQFF,TGTGCCAGCAGTTATAGCGGGAGGGCCAATGAGCAGTTCTTC,few,TRBD2,TRBV2,TRBJ2-1
CASSPRQSSGNTIYF,TGCGCCAGCAGCCCGAGACAGAGCTCTGGAAACACCATATATTTT,NA,NA,TRBV5-1,TRBJ1-3
CASSQDGHYEQYF,TGTGCCAGCAGCCAAGATGGGCACTACGAGCAGTACTTC,NA,NA,TRBV4-2,TRBJ2-7
CASSQDLLGNTIYF,TGTGCCAGCAGCCAAGATTTATTAGGAAACACCATATATTTT,once,NA,TRBV4-2,TRBJ1-3
CASSSTIDGRYF,TGTGCCAGCAGTTCGACTATCGATGGGAGGTATTTT,NA,NA,TRBV28,TRBJ2-3
CASSIGKKVREPSYNEQFF,TGTGCCAGTAGTATAGGAAAAAAAGTTCGCGAACCCTCCTACAATGAGCAGTTCTTC,NA,NA,TRBV19,TRBJ2-1
CASSFNSPSTDTQYF,TGCGCCAGCAGCTTTAACTCGCCTAGCACAGATACGCAGTATTTT,NA,NA,TRBV5-1,TRBJ2-3
CASSLGRLAGPSPLHF,TGTGCCAGCAGCTTGGGCCGTTTGGCAGGGCCCTCACCCCTCCACTTT,NA,NA,TRBV5-5,TRBJ1-6
CASSYERRSYTF,TGTGCCAGCAGCTACGAACGGAGGTCCTACACCTTC,NA,NA,TRBV7-9,TRBJ1-2
CASSAETGRFVNTGELFF,TGTGCCAGCAGCGCGGAAACAGGGCGGTTTGTTAACACCGGGGAGCTGTTTTTT,NA,NA,TRBV5-5,TRBJ2-2
CASSSSGTGGINEQFF,TGTGCCAGCAGCTCGTCCGGGACAGGCGGTATCAATGAGCAGTTCTTC,NA,TRBD1,TRBV7-9,TRBJ2-1
CASSQGRTGFIYEQYF,TGCGCCAGCAGCCAAGGTCGGACAGGGTTTATCTACGAGCAGTACTTC,once,TRBD1,TRBV4-3,TRBJ2-7
CAITAREDTEAFF,TGTGCCATCACGGCCAGGGAGGACACTGAAGCTTTCTTT,NA,NA,TRBV10-3,TRBJ1-1
CASSLSGGGNEQFF,TGTGCCAGCAGCTTAAGCGGCGGTGGCAATGAGCAGTTCTTC,once,NA,TRBV5-4,TRBJ2-1
CASSYLPPGGANGYTF,TGTGCCAGCAGTTATCTCCCACCAGGGGGCGCAAATGGCTACACCTTC,NA,TRBD1,TRBV28,TRBJ1-2
CASSSRDEQYF,TGTGCCAGCAGCTCCCGAGACGAGCAGTACTTC,once,NA,TRBV7-2,TRBJ2-7
CASSLSYPPRLSYGYTF,TGCGCCAGCAGCTTATCTTATCCCCCCCGCCTATCCTATGGCTACACCTTC,NA,NA,TRBV5-1,TRBJ1-2
CSAGTASNEQFF,TGCAGCGCCGGGACAGCCAGCAATGAGCAGTTCTTC,NA,TRBD1,TRBV29-1,TRBJ2-1
CASSITGTEIRPEAFF,TGTGCCAGCAGCATTACCGGGACTGAGATACGGCCTGAAGCTTTCTTT,NA,NA,TRBV7-9,TRBJ1-1
CASSNTGYGYTF,TGTGCCAGTTCGAACACGGGATATGGCTACACCTTC,NA,NA,TRBV19,TRBJ1-2
CASSFGGGYQPQHF,TGTGCCAGCAGCTTCGGGGGGGGCTATCAGCCCCAGCATTTT,NA,NA,TRBV7-2,TRBJ1-5
CASRTTGSRTEAFF,TGTGCCAGCAGGACAACAGGGAGTCGTACTGAAGCTTTCTTT,once,NA,TRBV7-2,TRBJ1-1
CAISDRNTEAFF,TGTGCCATCAGTGATAGGAACACTGAAGCTTTCTTT,NA,NA,TRBV10-3,TRBJ1-1
CATSDGGRDVAEAFF,TGTGCCACCAGTGACGGGGGGCGGGATGTAGCTGAAGCTTTCTTT,NA,NA,TRBV24-1,TRBJ1-1